The 15 T cell receptor beta chains below come from one sample, sequenced in a study of blood T cell repertoires in COVID-19. The assay was immunoSEQ multiplex PCR, and TCRdb's table has in-frame clones only and misses some. The data show approximately 260,000 clones, with roughly 83% seen just once and 3.5% to 5.5% held by the top ten. The source material was peripheral blood. Receptors originate from a man in his fifties or sixties who had recovered from COVID-19.

This clone was observed once. The V and J genes are TRBV6-5 and TRBJ1-3; D call uncertain. CDR1 MNHEY and CDR2 SVGAGI come from the germline V gene. With 0 bases removed from V and 0 bases from J, the gap between germline ends came to 6 bases. This CDR3 has 15 amino acids. CDR3 amino acids: CASSYSLYSGNTIYF. CDR3 coding DNA: TGTGCCAGCAGTTACTCTTTGTACTCTGGAAACACCATATATTTT.

This clone was observed once. The chain is built from TRBV10-3 and TRBJ2-1, with D possibly being TRBD1 (6 bases). CDR1 is ENHRY and CDR2 is SYGVKD in the germline V gene. The CDR3 extends over 13 amino acids. V was cut by 4 bases and J by 9 bases, with 13 bases left in between. CDR3: CAISGRTEGEQFF. CDR3 nucleotides: TGTGCCATCAGTGGCAGGACAGAGGGTGAGCAGTTCTTC.

The chain recombines TRBV2 with TRBJ1-1; a weak D match, TRBD1 (6 bases). The CDR3 loop spans 14 amino acids. Deletions cut 6 bases from V and 0 bases from J, with 11 bases between. Germline CDR1 SNHLY, CDR2 FYNNEI. CDR3 nucleotides: TGTGCCAGCAGGCCAGGGGATCTGAACACTGAAGCTTTCTTT. Protein product: CASRPGDLNTEAFF.

The chain joins TRBV9 to TRBJ2-3; D perhaps matches TRBD1 (6 bases). The V and J ends lost 0 bases and 2 bases respectively, with 13 bases between them. The V gene's germline CDR1 is SGDLS and CDR2 YYNGEE. The CDR3 contains 16 residues. As DNA, the CDR3 is TGTGCCAGCAGCGTAGGGGCAGGGGCGCCCACAGATACGCAGTATTTT. Translated, it gives CASSVGAGAPTDTQYF.

The chain has TRBV6-5 and TRBJ2-7; 7 bases match TRBD2. There are 14 residues in the CDR3. CDR1 and CDR2 from the germline V gene are MNHEY and SVGAGI. V shed 5 bases, J shed 5 bases, and the junction held 9 bases outside the gene matches. The CDR3 spells CASSPRTRFNEQYF. As DNA, the CDR3 is TGTGCCAGCAGTCCTCGGACTAGATTCAACGAGCAGTACTTC.

The chain combines TRBV29-1 with TRBJ2-5; D perhaps matches TRBD1 (5 bases). The V end was cut by 6 bases, the J end by 4 bases, with 15 bases between. This CDR3 has 13 amino acids. The germline V gene has CDR1 SQVTM and CDR2 ANQGSEA. CDR3 in amino acids: CSVTQGSLETQYF. In nucleotides, the CDR3 is TGCAGCGTCACGCAGGGATCCCTAGAGACCCAGTACTTC.

The V and J genes are TRBV2 and TRBJ2-1, with 11 bases that match TRBD1. Trimming removed 7 bases from V and 9 bases from J; junction bases left unmatched: 5. CDR3 size: 13 residues. Germline loops: CDR1 SNHLY, CDR2 FYNNEI. CDR3 amino acids: CASKGQGASEQFF. CDR3 DNA sequence: TGTGCCAGCAAAGGACAGGGGGCCAGTGAGCAGTTCTTC.

On this clone: Within the sample, other DNA sequences also encode this same CDR3. The V gene is TRBV7-3, the J gene TRBJ2-2, with a possible D match to TRBD2 (5 bases). CDR1 is SGHTA and CDR2 is FQGTGA in the germline V gene. Deletions cut 3 bases from V and 4 bases from J, with 6 bases between. The CDR3 contains 13 residues. In nucleotides, the CDR3 is TGTGCCAGCAGCTTTGGAGGCACCGGGGAGCTGTTTTTT. The encoded protein is CASSFGGTGELFF.

The CDR3 spells CASSLAAQGSTGELFF. In DNA, the CDR3 is TGTGCCAGCAGCTTAGCTGCGCAGGGGAGCACCGGGGAGCTGTTTTTT. The chain uses TRBV7-7 and TRBJ2-2, with a tentative D call TRBD1 (6 bases). Germline values: CDR1 SSHAT, CDR2 FNYEAQ (reference sequence). The CDR3 loop spans 16 amino acids. V gave up 0 bases and J gave up 4 bases, with 12 bases separating them. Filled out from reference TRBV7-7 and TRBJ2-2, the complete variable domain reads GAGVSQSPRYKVTKRGQDVTLRCDPISSHATLYWYQQALGQGPEFLTYFNYEAQPDKSGLPSDRFSAERPEGSISTLTIQRTEQRDSAMYRCASSLAAQGSTGELFFGEGSRLTVL.

CDR3 nucleotides: TGTGCCAGCAGCATGGGGACAGCAGAAGATACGCAGTATTTT. This encodes CASSMGTAEDTQYF. This rearrangement joins TRBV3-1 (or the pseudogene TRBV3-2) to TRBJ2-3, with TRBD1 identical over 7 bases. Germline trimming cut 5 bases from V and 5 bases from J; bases unmatched to any gene: 7. CDR1 and CDR2 (germline): LGHDT, YNNKEL (reference sequence). The CDR3 is 14 amino acids.

CDR3 bases: TGCGCCAGCAGCTTGACGGGGCGCGGGGGGGCAACAGATACGCAGTATTTT. Its translation: CASSLTGRGGATDTQYF. The genes are TRBV5-1 and TRBJ2-3; 9 bases map to TRBD2. The CDR3 has 17 residues. Germline-derived CDR1 and CDR2 are SGHRS and YFSETQ. After removal of 1 base from V and 3 bases from J, the junction contained 9 bases not matched to a gene.

Only a few counts were recorded for this clone. The genes are TRBV12-3 or TRBV12-4 and TRBJ2-7; D ambiguous. The length of the CDR3 is 13 residues. V shed 3 bases and J shed 3 bases, with 9 bases lying between them. The CDR3 here is CASSFLLRYEQYF. The CDR3 region has the DNA TGTGCCAGCAGTTTCCTACTCCGCTACGAGCAGTACTTC.

This chain joins TRBV12-3 or TRBV12-4 and TRBJ2-5, with 7 bases aligning to TRBD1. There are 13 residues in the CDR3. V lost 6 bases to trimming and J lost 3 bases; unmatched junction nucleotides: 4. The chain's CDR3 is CASRPGTEETQYF. The CDR3 DNA sequence: TGTGCCAGCAGACCCGGGACAGAAGAGACCCAGTACTTC.

The chain combines TRBV30 with TRBJ1-4; TRBD1 agrees at 10 bases. Germline lookup yields CDR1 GTSNPN and CDR2 SVGIG (reference sequence). V was clipped by 2 bases and J by 8 bases; unmatched bases: 2. The CDR3 sequence is 13 residues long. CDR3 residues: CAWSRTGGEKLFF. In nucleotides, the CDR3 is TGTGCCTGGAGTCGGACAGGGGGAGAAAAACTGTTTTTT.

CDR3 bases: TGTGCCAGCAGTGATCGGGGGGTAAACACCGGGGAGCTGTTTTTT. Residues: CASSDRGVNTGELFF. V is TRBV2 and J is TRBJ2-2; TRBD2 aligns across 7 bases. The V gene end was trimmed by 3 bases and the J gene end by 2 bases; junction bases not matched to a gene: 3. Germline V gene lookup returns CDR1 SNHLY and CDR2 FYNNEI. The CDR3 runs to 15 residues.